A selection of T cell receptor beta chains follows, all from one sample in a study of shared clonotypes between healthy human individuals. This table comes from immunoSEQ multiplex PCR, and its TCRdb copy is limited to in-frame clones, with some not included. This table holds 1.6 million or so clones, around 97% found once. Sample: naive CD4+ T cells sorted from blood. These receptors all stem from a man under 40 in good health. Both conserved end residues are part of each CDR3. Each record gives: CDR3 protein, V gene, J gene, clone size. Clone size is given for some rows only: seen once, a few or many times, or a class if the clone is expanded.

CDR3 protein: CAHLKGTSGRAFTQYF
V gene: TRBV30
J gene: TRBJ2-3
clone size: .

CDR3 protein: CASSRGTSGQYYTDTQYF
V gene: TRBV7-8
J gene: TRBJ2-3
clone size: once

CDR3 protein: CASSSRVTGTGEHSYEQYF
V gene: TRBV14
J gene: TRBJ2-7
clone size: .

CDR3 protein: CASSMWTTGTDTQYF
V gene: TRBV5-4
J gene: TRBJ2-3
clone size: .

CDR3 protein: CASRTGQGTDTQYF
V gene: TRBV28
J gene: TRBJ2-3
clone size: .

CDR3 protein: CASSYSTGVQPQHF
V gene: TRBV6-5
J gene: TRBJ1-5
clone size: .

CDR3 protein: CASSVARETSYYEQYF
V gene: TRBV9
J gene: TRBJ2-7
clone size: .

CDR3 protein: CAWRGLTSGSYNEQFF
V gene: TRBV30
J gene: TRBJ2-1
clone size: .

CDR3 protein: CASSLSTAQVQYF
V gene: TRBV5-4
J gene: TRBJ2-4
clone size: .

CDR3 protein: CASSPGLAVSYEQYF
V gene: TRBV5-1
J gene: TRBJ2-7
clone size: .

CDR3 protein: CASIPIYYPRAKNIQYF
V gene: TRBV27
J gene: TRBJ2-4
clone size: once

CDR3 protein: CASSGQRDLGETQYF
V gene: TRBV7-9
J gene: TRBJ2-5
clone size: once

CDR3 protein: CASSQDQSSGRAPDTQYF
V gene: TRBV4-3
J gene: TRBJ2-3
clone size: .

CDR3 protein: CASRGPGRSGRNEQFF
V gene: TRBV2
J gene: TRBJ2-1
clone size: .